This T cell receptor beta chain was captured in a study of hypomethylating agent response in myelodysplastic syndrome. Study as a whole: TET2 mutation, the most common, occurred in about 45% of the 11 patients.

The analysis used unsorted bulk bone marrow, not T-cell subsets. Data came from immunoSEQ multiplex PCR; TCRdb stores just in-frame clones and leaves some out. The table lists several thousand clones, over 70% of them singletons. CDR3 length: 15 residues. Deletions cut 0 bases from V and 6 bases from J, with 9 bases between. Germline CDR1 LGHNA, CDR2 YNFKEQ. The sample holds a few counts of this clone. Source: bone marrow, taken before or after starting hypomethylating agent treatment for myelodysplastic syndrome (not recorded which). V and J are TRBV4-2 and TRBJ1-6; D not certain. This TCR was sampled from a human donor with myelodysplastic syndrome. Here the CDR3 reads CASSQDGTVNSPLHF. In DNA, the CDR3 is TGTGCCAGCAGCCAAGATGGTACGGTTAATTCACCCCTCCACTTT.